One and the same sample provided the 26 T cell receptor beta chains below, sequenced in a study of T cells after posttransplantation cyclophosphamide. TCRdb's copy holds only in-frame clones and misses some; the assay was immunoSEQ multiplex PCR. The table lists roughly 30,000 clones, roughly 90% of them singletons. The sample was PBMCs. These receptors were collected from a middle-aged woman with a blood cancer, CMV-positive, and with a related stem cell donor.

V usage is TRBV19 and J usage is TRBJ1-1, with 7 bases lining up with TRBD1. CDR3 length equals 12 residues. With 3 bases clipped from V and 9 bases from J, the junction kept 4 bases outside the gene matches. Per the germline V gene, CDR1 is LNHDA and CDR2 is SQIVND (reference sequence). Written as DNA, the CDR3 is TGTGCCAGTAGTATGGGACAGTGGAAAGCTTTCTTT. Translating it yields CASSMGQWKAFF.

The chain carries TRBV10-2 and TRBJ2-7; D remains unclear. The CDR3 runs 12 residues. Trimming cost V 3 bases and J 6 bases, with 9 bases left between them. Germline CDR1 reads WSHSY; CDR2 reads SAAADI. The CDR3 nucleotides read TGCGCCAGCAGTGAACTGCCCCCCGAGCAGTACTTC. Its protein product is CASSELPPEQYF.

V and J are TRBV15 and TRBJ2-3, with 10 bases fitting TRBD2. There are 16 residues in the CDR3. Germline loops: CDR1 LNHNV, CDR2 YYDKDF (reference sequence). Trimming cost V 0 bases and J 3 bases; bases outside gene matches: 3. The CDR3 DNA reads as TGTGCCACCAGCAGAGATGAAGCGGGGGGGACAGATACGCAGTATTTT. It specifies CATSRDEAGGTDTQYF. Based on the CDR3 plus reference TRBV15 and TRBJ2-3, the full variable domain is DAMVIQNPRYQVTQFGKPVTLSCSQTLNHNVMYWYQQKSSQAPKLLFHYYDKDFNNEADTPDNFQSRRPNTSFCFLDIRSPGLGDTAMYLCATSRDEAGGTDTQYFGPGTRLTVL.

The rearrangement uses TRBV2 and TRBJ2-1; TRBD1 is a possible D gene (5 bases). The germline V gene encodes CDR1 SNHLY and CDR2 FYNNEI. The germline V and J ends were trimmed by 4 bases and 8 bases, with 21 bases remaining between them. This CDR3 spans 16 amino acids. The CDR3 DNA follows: TGTGCCAGCAGTGGTGGGCCTTTCCTCGAAGGGGATGAGCAGTTCTTC. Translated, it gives CASSGGPFLEGDEQFF.

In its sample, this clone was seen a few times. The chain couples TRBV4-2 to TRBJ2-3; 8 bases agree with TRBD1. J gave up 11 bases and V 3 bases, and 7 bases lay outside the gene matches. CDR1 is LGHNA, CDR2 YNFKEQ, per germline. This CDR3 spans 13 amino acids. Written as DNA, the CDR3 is TGTGCCAGCAGCCACCCCGACAGGGGCGGGCAGTATTTT. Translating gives CASSHPDRGGQYF.

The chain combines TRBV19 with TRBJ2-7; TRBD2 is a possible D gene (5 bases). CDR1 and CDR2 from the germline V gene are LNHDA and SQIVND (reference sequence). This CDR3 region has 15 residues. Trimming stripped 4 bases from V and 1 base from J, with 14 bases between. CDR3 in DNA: TGTGCCAGTAGTAAGAGGGATAGCCTGTCCTACGAGCAGTACTTC. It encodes CASSKRDSLSYEQYF.

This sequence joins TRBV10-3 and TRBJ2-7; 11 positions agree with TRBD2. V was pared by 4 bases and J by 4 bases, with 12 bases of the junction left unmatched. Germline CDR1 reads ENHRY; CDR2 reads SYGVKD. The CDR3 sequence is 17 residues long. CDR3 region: CAISGRKVAGGPYEQYF. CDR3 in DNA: TGTGCCATCAGTGGGAGGAAAGTAGCGGGGGGGCCTTACGAGCAGTACTTC.

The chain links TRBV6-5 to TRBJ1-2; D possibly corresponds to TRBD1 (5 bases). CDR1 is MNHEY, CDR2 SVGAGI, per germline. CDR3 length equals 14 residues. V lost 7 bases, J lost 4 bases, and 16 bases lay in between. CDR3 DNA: TGTGCCAGCACGCGGACCCGACAGCTCTATGGCTACACCTTC. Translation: CASTRTRQLYGYTF.

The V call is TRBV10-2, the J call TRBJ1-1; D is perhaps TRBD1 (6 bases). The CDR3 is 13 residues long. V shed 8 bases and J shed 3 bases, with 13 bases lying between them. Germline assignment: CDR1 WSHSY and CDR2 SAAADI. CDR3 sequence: CASQGRGDTEAFF. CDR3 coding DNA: TGCGCCAGCCAGGGGAGGGGTGACACTGAAGCTTTCTTT.

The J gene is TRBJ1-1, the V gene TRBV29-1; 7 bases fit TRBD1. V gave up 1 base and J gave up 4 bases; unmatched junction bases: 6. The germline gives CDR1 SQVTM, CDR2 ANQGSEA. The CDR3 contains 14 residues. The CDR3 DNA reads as TGCAGCGTTGAAGGAGGGGGCGCGGGCACTGAAGCTTTCTTT. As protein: CSVEGGGAGTEAFF.

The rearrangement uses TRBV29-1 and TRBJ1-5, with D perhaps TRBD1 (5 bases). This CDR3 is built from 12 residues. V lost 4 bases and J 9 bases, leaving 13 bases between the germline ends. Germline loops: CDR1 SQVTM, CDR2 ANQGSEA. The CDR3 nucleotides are TGCAGCGTTGTCGGGGGGATCCTGCCCCAGCATTTT. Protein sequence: CSVVGGILPQHF.

This CDR3 reads CANPDRYLDGGYTF. In DNA, the CDR3 is TGTGCCAACCCGGACAGGTATCTGGACGGCGGCTACACCTTC. The chain employs TRBV28 and TRBJ1-2; 7 bases align to TRBD1. V was pared by 10 bases and J by 8 bases, with 16 bases of the junction left unmatched. Germline V CDR1 and CDR2: MDHEN, SYDVKM. The CDR3 is made up of 14 amino acids.

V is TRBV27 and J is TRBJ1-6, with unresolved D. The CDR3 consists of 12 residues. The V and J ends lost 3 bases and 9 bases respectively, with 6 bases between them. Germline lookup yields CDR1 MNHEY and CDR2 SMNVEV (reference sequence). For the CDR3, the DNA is TGTGCCAGCAGTTTCCGGGGTTCACCCCTCCACTTT. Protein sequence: CASSFRGSPLHF.

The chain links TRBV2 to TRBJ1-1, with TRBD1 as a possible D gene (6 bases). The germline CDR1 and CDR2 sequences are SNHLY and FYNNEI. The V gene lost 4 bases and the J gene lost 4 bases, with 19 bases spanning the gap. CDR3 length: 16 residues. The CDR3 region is CASSGLPGTLSTEAFF. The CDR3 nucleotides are TGTGCCAGCAGTGGGCTCCCCGGGACACTTAGCACTGAAGCTTTCTTT.

The CDR3 loop reads CASSLVWQGQTETQYF. CDR3 nucleotides: TGTGCCAGCAGCTTAGTATGGCAGGGACAAACGGAGACCCAGTACTTC. This rearrangement joins TRBV7-6 to TRBJ2-5, with D possibly being TRBD1 (6 bases). CDR1 is SGHVS and CDR2 is FNYEAQ in the germline V gene. CDR3 length: 16 residues. V was clipped by 1 base and J by 5 bases, with 17 bases between them.

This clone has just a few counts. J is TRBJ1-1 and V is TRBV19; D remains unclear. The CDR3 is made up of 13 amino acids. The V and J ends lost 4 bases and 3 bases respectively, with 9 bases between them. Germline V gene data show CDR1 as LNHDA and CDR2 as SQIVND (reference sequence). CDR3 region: CASSSVEYTEAFF. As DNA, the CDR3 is TGTGCCAGTAGTAGCGTAGAATACACTGAAGCTTTCTTT.

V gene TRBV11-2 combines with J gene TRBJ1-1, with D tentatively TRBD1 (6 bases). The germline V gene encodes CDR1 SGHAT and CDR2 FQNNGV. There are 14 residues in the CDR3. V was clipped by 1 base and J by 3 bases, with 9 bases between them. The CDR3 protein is CASSLGGQHTEAFF. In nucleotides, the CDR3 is TGTGCCAGCAGCTTAGGAGGACAGCACACTGAAGCTTTCTTT.

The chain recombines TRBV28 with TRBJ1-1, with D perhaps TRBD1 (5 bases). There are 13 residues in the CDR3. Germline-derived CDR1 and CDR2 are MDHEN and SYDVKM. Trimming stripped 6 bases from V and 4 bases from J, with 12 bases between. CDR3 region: CASRSPGPTEAFF. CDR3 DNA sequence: TGTGCCAGCAGGTCTCCAGGGCCCACTGAAGCTTTCTTT.

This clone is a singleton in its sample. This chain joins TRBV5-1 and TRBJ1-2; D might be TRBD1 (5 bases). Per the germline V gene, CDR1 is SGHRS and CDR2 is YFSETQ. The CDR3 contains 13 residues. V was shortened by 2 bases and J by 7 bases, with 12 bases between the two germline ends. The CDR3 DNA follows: TGCGCCAGCAGCTTAGACGGGGGGACTGGCTACACCTTC. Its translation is CASSLDGGTGYTF.

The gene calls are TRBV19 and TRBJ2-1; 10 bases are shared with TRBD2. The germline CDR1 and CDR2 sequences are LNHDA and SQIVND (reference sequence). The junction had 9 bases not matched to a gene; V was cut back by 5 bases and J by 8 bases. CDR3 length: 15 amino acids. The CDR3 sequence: CASSEPGLANDEQFF. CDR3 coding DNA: TGTGCCAGTAGTGAACCGGGACTAGCGAACGATGAGCAGTTCTTC.

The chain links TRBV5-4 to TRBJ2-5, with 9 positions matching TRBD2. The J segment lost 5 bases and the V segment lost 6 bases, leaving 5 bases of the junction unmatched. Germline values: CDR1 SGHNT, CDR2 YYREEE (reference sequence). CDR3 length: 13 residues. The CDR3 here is CASNLAGEETQYF. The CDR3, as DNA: TGTGCCAGCAACTTAGCGGGGGAGGAGACCCAGTACTTC.

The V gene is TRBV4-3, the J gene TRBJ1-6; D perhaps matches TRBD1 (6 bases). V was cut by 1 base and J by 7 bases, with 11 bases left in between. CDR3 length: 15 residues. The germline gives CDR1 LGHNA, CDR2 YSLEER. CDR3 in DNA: TGCGCCAGCAGCCAAGCAGGGGTGGGCAATTCACCCCTCCACTTT. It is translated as CASSQAGVGNSPLHF.

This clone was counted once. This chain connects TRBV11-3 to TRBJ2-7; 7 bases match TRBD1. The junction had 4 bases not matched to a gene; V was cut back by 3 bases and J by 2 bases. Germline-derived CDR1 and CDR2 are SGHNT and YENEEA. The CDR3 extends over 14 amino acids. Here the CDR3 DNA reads TGTGCCAGCAGCTTGGGCAGGGGGACCTACGAGCAGTACTTC. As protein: CASSLGRGTYEQYF.

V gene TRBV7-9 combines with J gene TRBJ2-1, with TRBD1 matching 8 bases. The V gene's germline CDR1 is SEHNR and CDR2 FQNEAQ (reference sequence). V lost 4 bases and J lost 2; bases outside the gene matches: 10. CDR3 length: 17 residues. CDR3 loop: CASSSTGDWRAYNEQFF. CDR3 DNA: TGTGCCAGCAGCTCGACAGGGGACTGGCGCGCCTACAATGAGCAGTTCTTC.

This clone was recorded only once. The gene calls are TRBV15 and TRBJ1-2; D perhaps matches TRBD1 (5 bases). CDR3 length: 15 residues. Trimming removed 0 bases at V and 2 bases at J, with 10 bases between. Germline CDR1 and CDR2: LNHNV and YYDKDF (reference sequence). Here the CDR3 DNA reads TGTGCCACCAGCAGAGATGTGTCAGGGAACTATGGCTACACCTTC. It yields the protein CATSRDVSGNYGYTF.

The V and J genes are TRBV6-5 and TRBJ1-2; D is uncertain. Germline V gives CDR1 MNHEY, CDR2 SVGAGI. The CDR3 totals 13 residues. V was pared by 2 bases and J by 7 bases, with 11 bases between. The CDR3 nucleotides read TGTGCCAGCAGTTACCAGGCTTCAGGTGGCTACACCTTC. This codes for CASSYQASGGYTF.